This T cell receptor beta chain was sequenced for a study of vaccination and CD4 T cells after COVID-19. On the study more broadly: Six male and four female convalescents took part, two of them Hispanic.

Germline V gene sequence: CDR1 SGHTA, CDR2 FQGTGA. The CDR3 consists of 14 residues. Trimming took 5 bases from V and 4 from J, leaving 14 bases between them. With the Oncomine TCR Beta short-read assay, DNA from cultured CD4+ T cells was sequenced. TCRdb passed the PCR reads through MiXCR, listing each CDR3 protein once. The sample holds 15,000 or so distinct CDR3 sequences, roughly 57% seen once. Stated time point: late sampling 161 to 241 days after vaccination in a few convalescent patients. As to treatment: roughly 11-day PBMC culture with coronavirus spike peptide pools or control peptides (ViraFEST assay). This clonotype was observed a handful of times. Its specificity is not known.

V is TRBV7-3 and J is TRBJ1-2, with D maybe TRBD1 (6 bases). The sequences come from CD4+ T cells from blood, cultured in vitro, collected about 7 months after SARS-CoV-2 vaccination. This TCR derives from a human donor who had recovered from COVID-19. CDR3 sequence (DNA): TGTGCCAGCAGCCTATCGGGGGGGGCCTATGGCTACACCTTC. Translating it yields CASSLSGGAYGYTF.